Listed below are T cell receptor beta chains from one sample, sequenced in a study of neurological immune-mediated disorders. TCRdb reanalysed the 5' RACE reads using MiXCR and keeps one entry per CDR3 protein. The sample lists fewer than 75,000 distinct CDR3 sequences; 4.5% were seen once. The specimen was PBMCs. Receptors were obtained from a man aged 25 to 40 with multiple sclerosis. Both conserved end residues are part of each CDR3. D genes are given only for firm matches. Some rows mark clone size as missing; the rest say once, few, many or name a class of expanded clone.

D	size	V	J	DNA	CDR3
-	many	TRBV15	TRBJ2-2	TGTGCCACCAGCAGTATGGGTTTGAACACCGGGGAGCTGTTTTTT	CATSSMGLNTGELFF
-	few	TRBV24-1	TRBJ1-1	TGTGCCACCAGTGAACAGCGGGGCACTGAAGCTTTCTTT	CATSEQRGTEAFF
TRBD1	many	TRBV20-1	TRBJ1-6	TGCAGTGCTAGGACGACAGGGATGGGTTCACCCCTCCACTTT	CSARTTGMGSPLHF
-	many	TRBV5-5	TRBJ1-2	TGTGCCAGCAGCTCTAACTATGGCTACACCTTC	CASSSNYGYTF
-	many	TRBV10-2	TRBJ2-1	TGCGCCAGCAGTGAGTCGAATGAGCAGTTCTTC	CASSESNEQFF
-	many	TRBV10-3	TRBJ1-6	TGTGCCATCAGTGAGGGGACGCACAATTCACCCCTCCACTTT	CAISEGTHNSPLHF
-	many	TRBV14	TRBJ2-1	TGTGCCAGCAGCCAAGGGGGCCCTTTAAATGAGCAGTTCTTC	CASSQGGPLNEQFF
-	-	TRBV5-1	TRBJ1-1	TGCGCCAGCAGCTTGCGCGGGGTCAGGTTTCAATTT	CASSLRGVRFQF
-	many	TRBV20-1	TRBJ1-6	TGCAGTGCCCTGGCGGGGTTAGGTAATTCACCCCTCCACTTT	CSALAGLGNSPLHF
-	few	TRBV9	TRBJ1-1	TGTGCCAGCAGCCAGGGCCCCACAAGGCTCACTGAAGCTTTCTTT	CASSQGPTRLTEAFF
-	many	TRBV27	TRBJ1-2	TGTGCCAGCAGTTATAGGGGCGACGGCTATGGCTACACCTTC	CASSYRGDGYGYTF
TRBD1	many	TRBV6-2/TRBV6-3	TRBJ1-6	TGTGCCAGCAGCCGGGGACAGGGTAACATATCCCTCCACTTT	CASSRGQGNISLHF
-	-	TRBV6-6	TRBJ1-5	TGTGCCAGCAGTTACCCCAATAGCAATCAGCCCCAGAATTTT	CASSYPNSNQPQNF
-	many	TRBV12-3/TRBV12-4	TRBJ1-1	TGTGCCAGCAGTTTTTGGGGTCTTGAAGCTTTCTTT	CASSFWGLEAFF
-	many	TRBV5-1	TRBJ1-2	TGCGCCAGCAGCTTGGGCGGCCTTGGGCGCCGGTATGGCTACACCTTC	CASSLGGLGRRYGYTF
-	few	TRBV20-1	TRBJ1-4	TGCAGTGCCGGCGGACAGCACTCCACCGGAGGGGGGATGTTTTTT	CSAGGQHSTGGGMFF
TRBD2	many	TRBV9	TRBJ2-1	TGTGCCAGCAGCGTCGGGGCGGGGGGTTTCGGGGCTGAGCAGTTCTTC	CASSVGAGGFGAEQFF
-	few	TRBV10-1	TRBJ2-2	TGCGCCAGCAGTGGACTTAACACCGGGGAGCTGTTTTTT	CASSGLNTGELFF
-	many	TRBV18	TRBJ1-1	TGTGCCAGCTCACCACCGGGCGGGAACACTGAAGCTTTCTTT	CASSPPGGNTEAFF
-	many	TRBV9	TRBJ2-4	TGTGCCAGCAGCCGAGGTAGCGTGCTATCGGAAAACATTCAGTACTTC	CASSRGSVLSENIQYF
TRBD2	-	TRBV5-1	TRBJ2-7	TGCGCCAGCAGCTTGGAGACTAGCGGAACCTACGAGCAGTACTTC	CASSLETSGTYEQYF
-	-	TRBV4-1	TRBJ2-1	TGCGCCAGCAGCCAAGATTCGGGGGGCCGGGGGTTCTTC	CASSQDSGGRGFF
TRBD1	-	TRBV9	TRBJ1-4	TGTGCCAGCAGCGTCGGGACAGCTAATGAAAAACTGTTTTTT	CASSVGTANEKLFF
TRBD1	few	TRBV12-3/TRBV12-4	TRBJ2-2	TGTGCCAGCAGTTCCGGACAGGGAGGAACCGGGGAGCTGTTTTTT	CASSSGQGGTGELFF
-	many	TRBV20-1	TRBJ2-7	TGCAGTGCTAGGAGTGAAGGATACGAGCAGTACTTC	CSARSEGYEQYF
TRBD2	many	TRBV5-1	TRBJ2-5	TGCGCCAGCAGCTTGGATGGTAGCGGGAGCCCGGAGACCCAGTACTTC	CASSLDGSGSPETQYF
-	many	TRBV7-9	TRBJ1-3	TGTGCCAGCAGCTTGGCGGGGACATCAGGAAACACCATATATTTT	CASSLAGTSGNTIYF
-	many	TRBV20-1	TRBJ1-1	TGCAGTGCTAACAGGGTTTCGGGAAACACTGAAGCTTTCTTT	CSANRVSGNTEAFF
TRBD1	many	TRBV7-8	TRBJ1-1	TGTGCCAGCAGCTTGCTTTCAGGGGGCGCGAACACTGAAGCTTTCTTT	CASSLLSGGANTEAFF
-	few	TRBV5-1	TRBJ2-3	TGCGCCAGCAGGACTCGCTCCCCCAACCACACAGATACGCAGTATTTT	CASRTRSPNHTDTQYF
TRBD1	many	TRBV15	TRBJ1-2	TGTGCCACCAGCAGAGATCGACAGGGAGGGTATGGCTACACCTTC	CATSRDRQGGYGYTF
TRBD1	few	TRBV5-1	TRBJ2-7	TGCGCCAGCAGCTTGGCCGCAGGGACAGGGACCTACGAGCAGTACTTC	CASSLAAGTGTYEQYF
TRBD1	many	TRBV5-8	TRBJ1-2	TGTGCCAGCAGCCGGCAAAGGGGGCCGTCAGGCTACACCTTC	CASSRQRGPSGYTF
-	many	TRBV20-1	TRBJ1-5	TGCAGTGCCTCGGAGGCTGGGGTTGAGGCCCAGAATTTT	CSASEAGVEAQNF
-	many	TRBV15	TRBJ1-1	TGTGCCACCAGCAGAGATGAGTGGGTAAGGGACTGGGGCACTGAAGCTTTCTTT	CATSRDEWVRDWGTEAFF